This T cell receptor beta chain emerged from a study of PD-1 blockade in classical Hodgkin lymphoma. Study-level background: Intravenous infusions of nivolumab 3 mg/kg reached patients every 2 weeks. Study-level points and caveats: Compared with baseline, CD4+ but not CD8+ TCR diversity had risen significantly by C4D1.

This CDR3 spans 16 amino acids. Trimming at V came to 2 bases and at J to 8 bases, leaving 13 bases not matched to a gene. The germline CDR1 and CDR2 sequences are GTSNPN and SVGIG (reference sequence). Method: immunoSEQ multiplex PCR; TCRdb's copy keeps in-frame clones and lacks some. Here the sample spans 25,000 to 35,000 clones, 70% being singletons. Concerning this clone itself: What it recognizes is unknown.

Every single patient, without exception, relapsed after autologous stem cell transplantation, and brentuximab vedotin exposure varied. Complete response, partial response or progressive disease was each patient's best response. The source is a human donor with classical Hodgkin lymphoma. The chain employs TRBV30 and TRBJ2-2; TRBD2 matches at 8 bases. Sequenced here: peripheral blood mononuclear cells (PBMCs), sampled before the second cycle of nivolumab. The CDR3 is CAWSLEGPGLGGELFF. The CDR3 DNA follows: TGTGCCTGGAGTTTGGAGGGACCGGGACTAGGTGGGGAGCTGTTTTTT. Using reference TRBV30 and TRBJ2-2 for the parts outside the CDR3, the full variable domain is SQTIHQWPATLVQPVGSPLSLECTVEGTSNPNLYWYRQAAGRGLQLLFYSVGIGQISSEVPQNLSASRPQDRQFILSSKKLLLSDSGFYLCAWSLEGPGLGGELFFGEGSRLTVL.